The next 21 T cell receptor beta chains were all read from a single sample in a study of OX40 agonist ivuxolimab in advanced cancers. The assay was immunoSEQ multiplex PCR, and TCRdb's table has in-frame clones only and misses some. The table lists 78,000 or so clones, about 88% of them singletons. The input for sequencing was CD4+ or CD8+ T cells sorted from blood, taken in a trial of the OX40 agonist ivuxolimab. The receptors were gathered from an adult with an advanced solid tumor such as melanoma, head and neck, liver or kidney cancer.

The chain carries TRBV7-2 and TRBJ2-7; D remains ambiguous. V lost 4 bases to trimming and J lost 0 bases, with 13 bases between them. In germline, CDR1 is SGHTA, CDR2 FQGNSA. The CDR3 is 15 residues long. The DNA for the CDR3 is TGTGCCAGCAGCTCCGACGGGCGGAGCTCCTACGAGCAGTACTTC. Amino acids: CASSSDGRSSYEQYF. Together with reference TRBV7-2 and TRBJ2-7, the CDR3 gives the full variable domain: GAGVSQSPSNKVTEKGKDVELRCDPISGHTALYWYRQSLGQGLEFLIYFQGNSAPDKSGLPSDRFSAERTGGSVSTLTIQRTQQEDSAVYLCASSSDGRSSYEQYFGPGTRLTVT.

The rearrangement uses TRBV19 and TRBJ2-5, with 9 bases that match TRBD2. The CDR3 consists of 16 residues. Trimming cost V 1 base and J 1 base; bases outside gene matches: 4. CDR1 is LNHDA and CDR2 is SQIVND in the germline V gene (reference sequence). The CDR3 sequence is CASSIGASGAQETQYF. DNA of the CDR3: TGTGCCAGTAGTATAGGGGCTAGCGGGGCCCAAGAGACCCAGTACTTC. Full variable domain (outside the CDR3, taken from reference TRBV19 and TRBJ2-5): DGGITQSPKYLFRKEGQNVTLSCEQNLNHDAMYWYRQDPGQGLRLIYYSQIVNDFQKGDIAEGYSVSREKKESFPLTVTSAQKNPTAFYLCASSIGASGAQETQYFGPGTRLLVL.

This rearrangement joins TRBV13 to TRBJ1-1; D is unclear. V dropped 2 bases and J dropped 4 bases, with 14 bases sitting between them. Germline CDR1 and CDR2: PRHDT and FYEKMQ (reference sequence). The length of the CDR3 is 15 residues. This CDR3 is CASSLNWGGFTEAFF. The CDR3 nucleotides are TGTGCCAGCAGCTTAAACTGGGGAGGTTTCACTGAAGCTTTCTTT.

The chain has TRBV6-5 and TRBJ1-3; TRBD1 agrees at 9 bases. This CDR3 region has 13 residues. V gave up 7 bases and J gave up 6 bases; unmatched junction bases: 4. The germline CDR1 and CDR2 sequences are MNHEY and SVGAGI. This CDR3 is CASTAQGANTIYF. In nucleotides, the CDR3 is TGTGCCAGCACAGCACAGGGGGCAAACACCATATATTTT.

This rearrangement joins TRBV10-3 to TRBJ2-1; D is perhaps TRBD1 or TRBD2 (6 bases each). Germline values: CDR1 ENHRY, CDR2 SYGVKD. The CDR3 is 15 residues long. V was pared by 2 bases and J by 3 bases, with 11 bases between. The CDR3 sequence is CAISEEGGGYNEQFF. The DNA for the CDR3 is TGTGCCATCAGTGAGGAGGGGGGCGGCTACAATGAGCAGTTCTTC.

This chain uses TRBV7-2 with TRBJ2-7; TRBD2 matches 10 bases. The CDR3 covers 17 residues. Germline V gives CDR1 SGHTA, CDR2 FQGNSA. V was clipped by 5 bases and J by 2 bases; unmatched bases: 12. CDR3 protein: CASSAGPSGSITYEQYF. The DNA for the CDR3 is TGTGCCAGCAGCGCAGGCCCTAGCGGGAGTATAACCTACGAGCAGTACTTC.

The chain carries TRBV7-9 and TRBJ2-1; 8 bases are shared with TRBD2. CDR3 length: 14 amino acids. The germline V gene has CDR1 SEHNR and CDR2 FQNEAQ (reference sequence). Unmatched junction bases numbered 6, after V lost 7 bases and J lost 4 bases. The CDR3 protein is CASTLAGLYNEQFF. The CDR3 DNA sequence: TGTGCCAGCACTCTAGCGGGCCTATACAATGAGCAGTTCTTC.

The rearrangement uses TRBV6-1 and TRBJ2-3; D might be TRBD1 (6 bases). Germline V CDR1 and CDR2: MNHNS, SASEGT. V dropped 3 bases and J dropped 1 base, with 14 bases sitting between them. The CDR3 runs 16 residues. Here the CDR3 DNA reads TGTGCCAGCAGTGATAGGGGGTTCCGCGGCACAGATACGCAGTATTTT. Translation: CASSDRGFRGTDTQYF.

The rearrangement links TRBV19 to TRBJ2-1; TRBD2 matches 10 bases. The CDR3 has 14 residues. Trimming at V came to 6 bases and at J to 7 bases, leaving 6 bases not matched to a gene. Per the germline V gene, CDR1 is LNHDA and CDR2 is SQIVND (reference sequence). CDR3 bases: TGTGCCAGTAGGGTAGCGGGAGGTGCAAATGAGCAGTTCTTC. Amino acid sequence: CASRVAGGANEQFF.

The chain is built from TRBV6-6 and TRBJ2-5; 7 positions match TRBD2. The CDR3 is 15 amino acids. Trimming at V came to 11 bases and at J to 4 bases, leaving 16 bases not matched to a gene. Germline CDR1 MNHNY, CDR2 SVGAGI (reference sequence). CDR3 sequence reads: CASTKGGGGRETQYF. CDR3 coding DNA: TGTGCCTCAACTAAGGGAGGCGGGGGTAGAGAGACCCAGTACTTC.

This clone was observed a few times. The V and J genes are TRBV11-2 and TRBJ2-7; 10 bases match TRBD1. J was trimmed by 5 bases and V by 5 bases; bases with no gene match: 9. Germline V gene data show CDR1 as SGHAT and CDR2 as FQNNGV. This CDR3 is 15 amino acids long. CDR3 in amino acids: CASSITRDRGHEQYF. DNA for the CDR3: TGTGCCAGCAGCATCACCCGGGACAGGGGCCACGAGCAGTACTTC.

The rearrangement uses TRBV11-1 and TRBJ2-1, with TRBD2 identical over 10 bases. The V and J ends lost 3 bases and 9 bases, in that order; junction bases with no gene match: 8. This CDR3 is 15 amino acids long. CDR1 SGHAT and CDR2 FQDESV come from the germline V gene (reference sequence). The DNA of the CDR3 is TGTGCCAGCAGCTTCTCCGGGACTAGCGCTCGTGAGCAGTTCTTC. Encoded protein: CASSFSGTSAREQFF.

This chain uses TRBV11-2 with TRBJ2-5; D may be TRBD2 (5 bases). The CDR3 consists of 15 residues. V was trimmed by 7 bases and J by 1 base, leaving 16 bases between them. Germline V gene lookup returns CDR1 SGHAT and CDR2 FQNNGV. CDR3 bases: TGTGCCAGCAAACGAGGGCGGGTACTCCAAGAGACCCAGTACTTC. Encoded protein: CASKRGRVLQETQYF.

Of note for this clone: The same CDR3 can be traced to other DNA sequences in this sample. In DNA form, the CDR3 reads TGCGCCAGCAGCTTTTACAATGAGCAGTTCTTC. It is translated as CASSFYNEQFF. The V call is TRBV5-1, the J call TRBJ2-1; D unclear. V was pared by 2 bases and J by 4 bases, with 1 base between. This CDR3 has 11 amino acids. Germline-derived CDR1 and CDR2 are SGHRS and YFSETQ.

The gene calls are TRBV11-2 and TRBJ2-7; no clear D. CDR3 length equals 15 residues. V was cut by 3 bases and J by 6 bases, with 18 bases left in between. Germline loops: CDR1 SGHAT, CDR2 FQNNGV. The CDR3, as DNA: TGTGCCAGCAGCTTGAGGAGAGGCACCAAGGGCGAGCAGTACTTC. Its protein is CASSLRRGTKGEQYF.

This chain connects TRBV11-2 to TRBJ2-2; D is tentatively TRBD1 or TRBD2 (5 bases each). Germline V CDR1 and CDR2: SGHAT, FQNNGV. There are 15 residues in the CDR3. The V and J ends lost 3 bases and 2 bases respectively, with 10 bases between them. The CDR3 DNA sequence: TGTGCCAGCAGCTTTGGGGACGGAAACACCGGGGAGCTGTTTTTT. It yields the protein CASSFGDGNTGELFF.

The rearrangement uses TRBV6-6 and TRBJ1-3; 9 nucleotides agree with TRBD1. V lost 5 bases and J lost 4; bases outside the gene matches: 3. Germline V gene lookup returns CDR1 MNHNY and CDR2 SVGAGI (reference sequence). The CDR3 has 14 residues. CDR3 nucleotides: TGTGCCAGCAGTGGACAGGGGCCCGGAAACACCATATATTTT. Translation: CASSGQGPGNTIYF.

Details on this clone: With a far larger clone one base away, a read error is the likely cause. This specimen includes other DNA sequences encoding the same CDR3. The rearrangement joins TRBV7-9 to TRBJ2-3, with 9 bases matching TRBD2. Germline V lookup: CDR1 SEHNR, CDR2 FQNEAQ (reference sequence). The CDR3 contains 15 residues. The CDR3 region has the DNA TGCGCCAGCAGCCTGGCGGGGGGGAACACAGATACGCAGTATTTT. Its translation: CASSLAGGNTDTQYF. Using reference TRBV7-9 and TRBJ2-3 for the parts outside the CDR3, the full variable domain is DTGVSQNPRHKITKRGQNVTFRCDPISEHNRLYWYRQTLGQGPEFLTYFQNEAQLEKSRLLSDRFSAERPKGSFSTLEIQRTEQGDSAMYLCASSLAGGNTDTQYFGPGTRLTVL.

This clone was seen just once. The chain couples TRBV2 to TRBJ2-1, with D perhaps TRBD2 (5 bases). The CDR3 length is 14 residues. The germline gives CDR1 SNHLY, CDR2 FYNNEI. V dropped 2 bases and J dropped 9 bases, with 14 bases sitting between them. The CDR3 reads CASSEMVGEGEQFF. The DNA of the CDR3 is TGTGCCAGCAGTGAAATGGTGGGAGAGGGTGAGCAGTTCTTC.

The rearrangement uses TRBV28 and TRBJ2-1; D unresolved. The CDR3 is made up of 14 amino acids. V lost 3 bases to trimming and J lost 7 bases, with 13 bases between them. CDR1 is MDHEN, CDR2 SYDVKM, per germline. CDR3 amino acids: CASSLLRTTNEQFF. As DNA, the CDR3 is TGTGCCAGCAGTTTGTTGAGGACCACGAATGAGCAGTTCTTC. Based on the CDR3 plus reference TRBV28 and TRBJ2-1, the full variable domain is DVKVTQSSRYLVKRTGEKVFLECVQDMDHENMFWYRQDPGLGLRLIYFSYDVKMKEKGDIPEGYSVSREKKERFSLILESASTNQTSMYLCASSLLRTTNEQFFGPGTRLTVL.

The V gene is TRBV2, the J gene TRBJ1-1; 9 positions match TRBD1. V was pared by 11 bases and J by 4 bases, with 5 bases of the junction left unmatched. Looked up from germline, CDR1 is SNHLY and CDR2 is FYNNEI. CDR3 length equals 12 residues. CDR3 loop: CAGKTGGTEAFF. In nucleotides, the CDR3 is TGTGCCGGTAAGACAGGGGGCACTGAAGCTTTCTTT.